The TCR beta chain described here comes from a study of OX40 agonist ivuxolimab in advanced cancers. Study results and caveats: Among the lowest levels of clonal expansion were found in partial responders at 0.1-3.0 mg/kg.

The CDR3 sequence is 14 residues long. The V and J ends lost 4 bases and 2 bases respectively, with 10 bases between them. Germline lookup yields CDR1 SGHRS and CDR2 YFSETQ. TCRdb keeps only in-frame clones here, not all; method: immunoSEQ multiplex PCR. Among some 74,000 clones, 85% to 90% were seen once, and the ten largest hold roughly 0.98%. As concerns this clone: No antigen is known for it.

This clonotype was obtained from an adult with an advanced solid tumor such as melanoma, head and neck, liver or kidney cancer. The source was CD4+ or CD8+ T cells sorted from blood, collected in a trial of the OX40 agonist ivuxolimab. The rearrangement links TRBV5-1 to TRBJ1-3; D may be TRBD1 (5 bases). CDR3 sequence: CASSADSPGNTIYF. The CDR3 DNA is TGCGCCAGCAGCGCTGACAGTCCTGGAAACACCATATATTTT.